This paragraph reports one TCR beta chain. The data derive from a study of shared clonotypes between healthy human individuals. The wider study: Two women and a few men aged 18 to 49 served as donors.

V was clipped by 2 bases and J by 8 bases; unmatched bases: 5. The CDR3 has 15 residues. Germline V gene lookup returns CDR1 SGHTA and CDR2 FQGTGA. Donation came from healthy HIV-negative adults that had no recent acute infections or vaccinations. The assay was carried out at the deep level. Bulk PBMC genomic DNA spanned ten immunoSEQ deep plates. The assay was immunoSEQ multiplex PCR, and TCRdb's table has in-frame clones only and misses some. Here the sample spans 470,000 or so clones, around 80% being singletons. The chain joins TRBV7-3 to TRBJ2-1; TRBD1 agrees at 11 bases. The receptor was derived from a woman aged 40 to 50 in good health. Some clones in this sample may be carry-over from other donors' samples. Sequences were obtained from PBMCs. DNA for the CDR3: TGTGCCAGCAGCTTACAAGGGACAGGGGGTTATGAGCAGTTCTTC. Translated: CASSLQGTGGYEQFF. The entire variable domain, with the rest obtained from reference TRBV7-3 and TRBJ2-1, is as follows: GAGVSQTPSNKVTEKGKYVELRCDPISGHTALYWYRQSLGQGPEFLIYFQGTGAADDSGLPNDRFFAVRPEGSVSTLKIQRTERGDSAVYLCASSLQGTGGYEQFFGPGTRLTVL.